Listed below are T cell receptor beta chains from one sample, sequenced in a study of CD8 T cells in Susac syndrome. TCRdb re-called the immunoSEQ multiplex PCR reads with MiXCR, one entry per CDR3 protein. The table has approximately 120,000 distinct CDR3 sequences, around 95% seen once; the top ten hold 0.085% to 0.09%. Input material: CD4+ T cells from PBMCs. The receptors were gathered from a human donor in good health. CDR3s include the opening cysteine and the closing phenylalanine or tryptophan. D genes are given only for firm matches. The size of a clone is reported for some rows only, either as once, few or many, or as a class for expanded clones.

j_gene: TRBJ2-3
abundance: .
d_gene: TRBD2
v_gene: TRBV20-1
CDR3nt: TGCAGTGCTGGCCCCCGGGCTAGCGGGAGAACAGATACGCAGTATTTT
CDR3aa: CSAGPRASGRTDTQYF

j_gene: TRBJ2-5
abundance: .
d_gene: TRBD2
v_gene: TRBV5-6
CDR3nt: TGTGCCAGCAGCATCCGACTAGCGGGACAAGAGACCCAGTACTTC
CDR3aa: CASSIRLAGQETQYF

j_gene: TRBJ2-7
abundance: .
d_gene: TRBD2
v_gene: TRBV5-1
CDR3nt: TGCGCCAGCAGCTTGGTAGTGGCGGGAGCCTACGAGCAGTACTTC
CDR3aa: CASSLVVAGAYEQYF

j_gene: TRBJ2-3
abundance: once
d_gene: TRBD2
v_gene: TRBV29-1
CDR3nt: TGCAGCGTTGATGGGACTAGCGGGAGGGAAGATACGCAGTATTTT
CDR3aa: CSVDGTSGREDTQYF

j_gene: TRBJ2-7
abundance: .
d_gene: .
v_gene: TRBV5-1
CDR3nt: TGCGCCAGCAGCGGCGGGACAATTGAGGACGAGCAGTACTTC
CDR3aa: CASSGGTIEDEQYF

j_gene: TRBJ1-2
abundance: .
d_gene: TRBD1
v_gene: TRBV7-9
CDR3nt: TGTGCCAGCAGCCATACAGGGGGCGAGTATGGCTACACCTTC
CDR3aa: CASSHTGGEYGYTF

j_gene: TRBJ1-4
abundance: .
d_gene: .
v_gene: TRBV27
CDR3nt: TGTGCCAGCAGTTCCCCGGGGGCTAATGAAAAACTGTTTTTT
CDR3aa: CASSSPGANEKLFF

j_gene: TRBJ2-3
abundance: .
d_gene: .
v_gene: TRBV5-1
CDR3nt: TGCGCCAGCACCCCGACGCAGGGGCCGGCAGATACGCAGTATTTT
CDR3aa: CASTPTQGPADTQYF

j_gene: TRBJ2-7
abundance: .
d_gene: TRBD2
v_gene: TRBV27
CDR3nt: TGTGCCAGCATCGGGACTAGCGGGAGAGGAACCTACGAGCAGTACTTC
CDR3aa: CASIGTSGRGTYEQYF

j_gene: TRBJ2-3
abundance: .
d_gene: TRBD2
v_gene: TRBV5-4
CDR3nt: TGTGCCAGCAGCTTGAGGCTAGCGGGGAACTCAGATACGCAGTATTTT
CDR3aa: CASSLRLAGNSDTQYF

j_gene: TRBJ1-5
abundance: .
d_gene: TRBD1
v_gene: TRBV5-4
CDR3nt: TGTGCCAGCAGTTCCGGGACAGGACTTAATCAGCCCCAGCATTTT
CDR3aa: CASSSGTGLNQPQHF

j_gene: TRBJ1-1
abundance: .
d_gene: .
v_gene: TRBV29-1
CDR3nt: TGCAGCGTTGGAGGGACCAAGAGTGAAGCTTTCTTT
CDR3aa: CSVGGTKSEAFF

j_gene: TRBJ1-3
abundance: .
d_gene: .
v_gene: TRBV7-2
CDR3nt: TGTGCCAGCAGCTTAGCCGGCAGCTCTGGAAACACCATATATTTT
CDR3aa: CASSLAGSSGNTIYF

j_gene: TRBJ1-1
abundance: .
d_gene: .
v_gene: TRBV7-9
CDR3nt: TGTGCCAGCAGCCGCCTGCCACAGAGCACTGAAGCTTTCTTT
CDR3aa: CASSRLPQSTEAFF

j_gene: TRBJ1-2
abundance: .
d_gene: .
v_gene: TRBV19
CDR3nt: TGTGCCAGTACCCGGCAGGCCTACTATGGCTACACCTTC
CDR3aa: CASTRQAYYGYTF

j_gene: TRBJ2-7
abundance: .
d_gene: .
v_gene: TRBV7-2
CDR3nt: TGTGCCAGCAGCCGAACCTCCATCCTCGAGCAGTACTTC
CDR3aa: CASSRTSILEQYF

j_gene: TRBJ1-5
abundance: .
d_gene: TRBD1
v_gene: TRBV6-2/TRBV6-3
CDR3nt: TGTGCCAGCGGGAGGACAGGGACCCAGCATTTT
CDR3aa: CASGRTGTQHF

j_gene: TRBJ1-2
abundance: few
d_gene: .
v_gene: TRBV3-1
CDR3nt: TGTGCCAGCAGCCAAGAGGGAGCCTATGGCTACACCTTC
CDR3aa: CASSQEGAYGYTF

j_gene: TRBJ1-1
abundance: .
d_gene: TRBD1
v_gene: TRBV27
CDR3nt: TGTGCCAGCAGTTCCGGACAGGGGGCAGGCACTGAAGCTTTCTTT
CDR3aa: CASSSGQGAGTEAFF

j_gene: TRBJ1-1
abundance: .
d_gene: .
v_gene: TRBV7-2
CDR3nt: TGTGCCAGCAGCTTAGGGGGGTCCGAAGCTTTCTTT
CDR3aa: CASSLGGSEAFF

j_gene: TRBJ2-3
abundance: once
d_gene: .
v_gene: TRBV3-1
CDR3nt: TGTGCCAGCAGCCTGAGGGGGATAGCGTCTAGCACAGATACGCAGTATTTT
CDR3aa: CASSLRGIASSTDTQYF

j_gene: TRBJ2-1
abundance: .
d_gene: .
v_gene: TRBV27
CDR3nt: TGTGCCAGCAGGGGACAGCGGGCCCTGCATTACAATGAGCAGTTCTTC
CDR3aa: CASRGQRALHYNEQFF

j_gene: TRBJ1-2
abundance: .
d_gene: .
v_gene: TRBV6-1
CDR3nt: TGTGCCAGCGTCCTCTATGGCTACACCTTC
CDR3aa: CASVLYGYTF

j_gene: TRBJ2-7
abundance: .
d_gene: .
v_gene: TRBV7-2
CDR3nt: TGTGCCAGCAGCTTTGATATGCTTCCCCGGGAGCAGTACTTC
CDR3aa: CASSFDMLPREQYF

j_gene: TRBJ2-7
abundance: .
d_gene: .
v_gene: TRBV7-9
CDR3nt: TGTGCCAGCAGCTTATCTTACGGCCCGAACTCCTACGAGCAGTACTTC
CDR3aa: CASSLSYGPNSYEQYF

j_gene: TRBJ2-1
abundance: .
d_gene: TRBD2
v_gene: TRBV29-1
CDR3nt: TGCAGCGCCTGGGGTAGCGGGAAGTACAATGAGCAGTTCTTC
CDR3aa: CSAWGSGKYNEQFF

j_gene: TRBJ2-3
abundance: .
d_gene: .
v_gene: TRBV24-1
CDR3nt: TGTGCCACCAGTGACCCCTCAGCTGGGGGCAAGGATACGCAGTATTTT
CDR3aa: CATSDPSAGGKDTQYF